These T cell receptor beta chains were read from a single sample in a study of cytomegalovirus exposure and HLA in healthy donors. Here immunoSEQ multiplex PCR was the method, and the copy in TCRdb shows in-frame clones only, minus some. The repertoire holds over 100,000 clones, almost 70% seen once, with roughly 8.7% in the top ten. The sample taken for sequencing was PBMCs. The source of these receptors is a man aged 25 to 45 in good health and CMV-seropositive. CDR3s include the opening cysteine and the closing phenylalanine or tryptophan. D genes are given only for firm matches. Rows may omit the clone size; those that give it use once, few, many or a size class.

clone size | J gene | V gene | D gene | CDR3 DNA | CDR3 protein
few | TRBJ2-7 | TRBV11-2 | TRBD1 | TGTGCCAGCAGCTTTAGCGTAGACAGGGGGCTCGAGGACGAGCAGTACTTC | CASSFSVDRGLEDEQYF
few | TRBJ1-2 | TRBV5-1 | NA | TGCGCCAGCAGCTTGGGGTACAGTGAACGCTATGGCTACACCTTC | CASSLGYSERYGYTF
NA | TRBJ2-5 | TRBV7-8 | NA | TGTGCCAGCAGCTTACCTGCAGGGCACCAAGAGACCCAGTACTTC | CASSLPAGHQETQYF
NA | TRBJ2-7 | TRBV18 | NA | TGTGCCAGCTCACCCCGAGGCAGGGGCCGCTCCTACGAGCAGTACTTC | CASSPRGRGRSYEQYF
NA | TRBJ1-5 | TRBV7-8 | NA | TGTGCCAGCAACCGACAATCACCGGGACACTTTAGCAATCAGCCCCAGCATTTT | CASNRQSPGHFSNQPQHF
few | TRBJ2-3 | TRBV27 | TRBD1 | TGTGCCAGCAGTTTAGTTGGGACAGGGGGTCCAGATACGCAGTATTTT | CASSLVGTGGPDTQYF
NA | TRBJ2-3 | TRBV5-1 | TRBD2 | TGCGCCAGCAGCTTGGCTAGCGGGGGTCGCACAGATACGCAGTATTTT | CASSLASGGRTDTQYF
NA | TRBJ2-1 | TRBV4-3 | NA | TGCGCCAGCAGCCAAGACTGGGCGAACGATGAGCAGTTCTTC | CASSQDWANDEQFF
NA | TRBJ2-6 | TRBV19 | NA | TGTGCCAGTGCAGAAATTAACTCTGGGGCCAACGTCCTGACTTTC | CASAEINSGANVLTF
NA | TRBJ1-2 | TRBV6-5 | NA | TGTGCCAGCAGACCGAGTTCGACAGTTCACTATGGCTACACCTTC | CASRPSSTVHYGYTF